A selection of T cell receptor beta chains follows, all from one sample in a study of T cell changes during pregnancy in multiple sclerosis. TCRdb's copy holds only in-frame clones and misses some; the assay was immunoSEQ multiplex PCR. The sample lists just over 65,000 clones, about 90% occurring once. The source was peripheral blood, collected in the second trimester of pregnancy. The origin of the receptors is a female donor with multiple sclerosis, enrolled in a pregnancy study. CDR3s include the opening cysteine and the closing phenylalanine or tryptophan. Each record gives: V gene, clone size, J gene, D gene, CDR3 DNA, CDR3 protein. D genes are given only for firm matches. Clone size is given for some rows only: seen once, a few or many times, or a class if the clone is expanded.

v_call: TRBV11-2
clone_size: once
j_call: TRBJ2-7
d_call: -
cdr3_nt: TGTGCCAGCAGCTTAGACAGGGCCCACGAGCAGTACTTC
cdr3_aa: CASSLDRAHEQYF

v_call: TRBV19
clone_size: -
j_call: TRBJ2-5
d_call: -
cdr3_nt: TGTGCCAGTAGTTTCACCTTCAAAACGGGGCAAGAGACCCAGTACTTC
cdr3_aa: CASSFTFKTGQETQYF

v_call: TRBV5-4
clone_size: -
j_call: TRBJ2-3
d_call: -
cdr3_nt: TGTGCCAGCAGCCACGGGACTCTCCCCACAGATACGCAGTATTTT
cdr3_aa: CASSHGTLPTDTQYF

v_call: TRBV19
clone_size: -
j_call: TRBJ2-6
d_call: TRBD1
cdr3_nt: TGTGCCAGTACAGTAGGGGGCTCAAGCTCTGGGGCCAACGTCCTGACTTTC
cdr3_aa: CASTVGGSSSGANVLTF

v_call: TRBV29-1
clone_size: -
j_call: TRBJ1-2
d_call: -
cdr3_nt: TGCAGCGTTGACCACAGGAGCTATGGCTACACCTTC
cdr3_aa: CSVDHRSYGYTF

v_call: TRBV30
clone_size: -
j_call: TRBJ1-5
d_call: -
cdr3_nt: TGTGCCTGGAGTGTACTGTCGACAGGAGGACAGCCCCAGCATTTT
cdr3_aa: CAWSVLSTGGQPQHF

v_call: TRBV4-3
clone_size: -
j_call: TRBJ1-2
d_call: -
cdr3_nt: TGCGCCAGCAGCCAAGCTGGCAACCTCTATGGCTACACCTTC
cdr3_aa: CASSQAGNLYGYTF

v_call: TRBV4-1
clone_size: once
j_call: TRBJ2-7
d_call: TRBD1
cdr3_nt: TGCGCCAGCAGCCCCCGGGACAGAGACTACGAGCAGTACTTC
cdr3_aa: CASSPRDRDYEQYF

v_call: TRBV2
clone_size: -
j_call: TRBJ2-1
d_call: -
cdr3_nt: TGTGCCAGCGGGGGGAGAATGTACAATGAGCAGTTCTTC
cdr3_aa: CASGGRMYNEQFF

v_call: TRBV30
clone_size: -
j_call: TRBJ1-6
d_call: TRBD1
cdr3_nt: TGTGCCTGGAGTCCGCGGGGACAGCTGTCCAGTAAACCCCTCCACTTT
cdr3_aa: CAWSPRGQLSSKPLHF